Listed here are 8 T cell receptor beta chains from one sample, sequenced in a study of cytomegalovirus exposure and HLA in healthy donors. Primers included in the PCR were 60 Vbeta and 13 Jbeta primers. The assay was immunoSEQ multiplex PCR, and TCRdb's table has in-frame clones only and misses some. The profile shows roughly 89,000 clones, under 80% of them singletons. The material sequenced was PBMCs. These TCRs come from a man aged 25-40 years in good health and CMV-seropositive.

The rearrangement links TRBV19 to TRBJ2-5; 8 nucleotides agree with TRBD2. Germline CDR1 reads LNHDA; CDR2 reads SQIVND (reference sequence). The V gene end was trimmed by 5 bases and the J gene end by 2 bases; junction bases not matched to a gene: 4. This CDR3 spans 14 amino acids. CDR3 nucleotides: TGTGCCAGTAGTGGTAGCGGGGATCAAGAGACCCAGTACTTC. Protein product: CASSGSGDQETQYF.

The chain couples TRBV18 to TRBJ2-7; 8 nucleotides agree with TRBD1. The germline gives CDR1 KGHSH, CDR2 LQKENI. The CDR3 spans 19 residues. V shed 4 bases, J shed 5 bases, and the junction held 22 bases outside the gene matches. The CDR3 DNA reads TGTGCCAGCTCACGCATGGGACCCTCCGGGACAGGCTTACCTGACGAGCAGTACTTC. Encoded protein: CASSRMGPSGTGLPDEQYF.

This chain connects TRBV27 to TRBJ2-6, with D hard to call. Trimming cost V 2 bases and J 1 base, with 3 bases left between them. Germline values: CDR1 MNHEY, CDR2 SMNVEV (reference sequence). This CDR3 comprises 14 residues. CDR3 sequence: CASSLLSGANVLTF. Here the CDR3 DNA reads TGTGCCAGCAGTTTACTATCTGGGGCCAACGTCCTGACTTTC. Based on the CDR3 plus reference TRBV27 and TRBJ2-6, the full variable domain is EAQVTQNPRYLITVTGKKLTVTCSQNMNHEYMSWYRQDPGLGLRQIYYSMNVEVTDKGDVPEGYKVSRKEKRNFPLILESPSPNQTSLYFCASSLLSGANVLTFGAGSRLTVL.

The chain is built from TRBV19 and TRBJ1-2; TRBD1 aligns across 8 bases. The CDR3 sequence is 12 residues long. Looked up from germline, CDR1 is LNHDA and CDR2 is SQIVND (reference sequence). J was trimmed by 8 bases and V by 5 bases; bases with no gene match: 4. The CDR3 region has the DNA TGTGCCAGTAGTCGGACAGGGAGGGGCTACACCTTC. Translating gives CASSRTGRGYTF.

V is TRBV11-2 and J is TRBJ2-7, with 7 bases aligning to TRBD1. Germline trimming cut 1 base from V and 0 bases from J; bases unmatched to any gene: 6. This CDR3 region has 16 residues. Per germline, CDR1 SGHAT and CDR2 FQNNGV. The CDR3 loop is CASSLVGQISSYEQYF. As DNA, the CDR3 is TGTGCCAGCAGCTTAGTGGGACAGATCAGCTCCTACGAGCAGTACTTC.

The rearrangement uses TRBV4-3 and TRBJ2-2, with 8 bases aligning to TRBD1. The V gene end was trimmed by 2 bases and the J gene end by 0 bases; junction bases not matched to a gene: 8. Germline V CDR1 and CDR2: LGHNA, YSLEER. This CDR3 has 18 amino acids. In nucleotides, the CDR3 is TGCGCCAGCAGCCAACCTCCAGGGGGCCTAGCGAACACCGGGGAGCTGTTTTTT. Protein product: CASSQPPGGLANTGELFF.

The J gene is TRBJ1-2, the V gene TRBV4-1; 9 nucleotides line up with TRBD1. CDR1 is MGHRA and CDR2 is YSYEKL in the germline V gene. This CDR3 is 15 amino acids long. The V segment lost 4 bases and the J segment 6 bases; nucleotides outside the gene matches: 9. For the CDR3, the DNA is TGCGCCAGCAGCCCACTAAAGGGACAGGGTGATGGCTACACCTTC. This gives the protein CASSPLKGQGDGYTF.

The chain uses TRBV15 and TRBJ2-3; D is unclear. Germline V gene lookup returns CDR1 LNHNV and CDR2 YYDKDF (reference sequence). With 0 bases removed from V and 5 bases from J, the gap between germline ends came to 3 bases. The CDR3 loop spans 12 amino acids. The CDR3: CATSRDLDTQYF. DNA for the CDR3: TGTGCCACCAGCAGAGATCTAGATACGCAGTATTTT.